This TCR beta chain originates from a study of T cells in tuberculosis. Repertoires were generated with immunoSEQ multiplex PCR, while TCRdb's copy carries only in-frame clones and drops some. The table records 80,000 to 90,000 clones, approximately 91% of them present only once. Trimming cost V 0 bases and J 9 bases; bases outside gene matches: 7. The CDR3 is 15 residues long. Germline CDR1 LGHNA, CDR2 YNFKEQ. Sorting used thawed, overnight-rested PBMC stained with anti-CD3, a viability dye and GMM-loaded CD1B tetramer. The CD1B tetramers carried C32 glucose monomycolate purified from Rhodococcus equi.

The specimen was CD1b-GMM tetramer-negative cells sorted from PBMCs. The V call is TRBV4-2, the J call TRBJ2-1; 8 bases match TRBD2. The receptor comes from an adult woman with latent tuberculosis. The CDR3: CASSQDQGTSGEQFF. The CDR3 coding sequence is TGTGCCAGCAGCCAAGATCAGGGGACTAGTGGTGAGCAGTTCTTC.